This T cell receptor beta chain was recorded in a study of vaccination and CD4 T cells after COVID-19. A remark on this clonotype: Its antigen is currently unknown.

Germline-derived CDR1 and CDR2 are SGHAT and FQNNGV. The V end lost 5 bases, the J end lost 5 bases, and 18 bases lay between the germline ends. The CDR3 extends over 16 amino acids. Treatment indicated: approximately nine-day PBMC culture with coronavirus spike peptide pools or control peptides (ViraFEST assay). Oncomine TCR Beta short-read sequencing was applied to DNA from cultured CD4+ T cells. One entry per CDR3 protein, called by TCRdb with MiXCR from the PCR reads. Here the sample spans more than 9,000 distinct CDR3 sequences, about 19% being singletons. The specimen was CD4+ T cells from blood, cultured in vitro, collected before SARS-CoV-2 vaccination. The genes are TRBV11-2 and TRBJ1-4, with D hard to call. The sequence was collected from a human donor who received a COVID-19 vaccine. CDR3 residues: CASSPHHIVGNEKLFF. The CDR3 DNA reads as TGTGCCAGCAGCCCCCATCACATAGTGGGGAATGAAAAACTGTTTTTT.